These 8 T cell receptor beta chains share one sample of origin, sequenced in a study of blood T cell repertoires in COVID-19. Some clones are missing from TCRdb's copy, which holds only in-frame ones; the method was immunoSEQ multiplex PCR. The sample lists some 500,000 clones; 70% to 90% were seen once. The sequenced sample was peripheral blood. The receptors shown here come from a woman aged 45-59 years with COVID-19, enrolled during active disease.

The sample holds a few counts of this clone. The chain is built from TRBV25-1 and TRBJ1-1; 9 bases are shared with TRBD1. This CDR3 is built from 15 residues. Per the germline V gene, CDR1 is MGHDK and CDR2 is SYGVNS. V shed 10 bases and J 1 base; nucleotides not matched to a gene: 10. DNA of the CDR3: TGTGCCACTTCCCCGGGACAGGGATGGAACACTGAAGCTTTCTTT. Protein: CATSPGQGWNTEAFF.

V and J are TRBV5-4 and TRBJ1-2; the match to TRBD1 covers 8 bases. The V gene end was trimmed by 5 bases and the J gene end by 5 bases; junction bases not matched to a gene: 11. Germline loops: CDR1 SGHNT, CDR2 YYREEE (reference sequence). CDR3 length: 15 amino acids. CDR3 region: CASSKRDRLKYGYTF. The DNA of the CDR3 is TGTGCCAGCAGTAAAAGGGACAGGCTCAAGTATGGCTACACCTTC. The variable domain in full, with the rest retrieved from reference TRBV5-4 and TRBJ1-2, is ETGVTQSPTHLIKTRGQQVTLRCSSQSGHNTVSWYQQALGQGPQFIFQYYREEENGRGNFPPRFSGLQFPNYSSELNVNALELDDSALYLCASSKRDRLKYGYTFGSGTRLTVV.

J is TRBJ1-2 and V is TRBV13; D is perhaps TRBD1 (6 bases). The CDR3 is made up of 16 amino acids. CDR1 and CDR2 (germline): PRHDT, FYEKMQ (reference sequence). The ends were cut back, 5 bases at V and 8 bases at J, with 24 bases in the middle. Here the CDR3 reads CASSPSYTGLTQGYTF. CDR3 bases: TGTGCCAGCAGCCCCTCCTATACAGGGTTGACGCAGGGCTACACCTTC.

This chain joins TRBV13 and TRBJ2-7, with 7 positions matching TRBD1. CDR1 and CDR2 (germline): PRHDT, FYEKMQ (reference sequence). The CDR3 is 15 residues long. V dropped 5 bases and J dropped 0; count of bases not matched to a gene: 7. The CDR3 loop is CASSTRDRYSYEQYF. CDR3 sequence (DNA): TGTGCCAGCAGCACCCGGGACAGATACTCCTACGAGCAGTACTTC.

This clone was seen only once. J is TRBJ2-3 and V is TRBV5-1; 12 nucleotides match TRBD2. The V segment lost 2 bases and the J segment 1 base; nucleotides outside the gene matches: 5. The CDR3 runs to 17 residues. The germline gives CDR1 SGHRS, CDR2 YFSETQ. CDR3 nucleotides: TGCGCCAGCAGCTTAACGGCTAGCGGGGGGGGCACAGATACGCAGTATTTT. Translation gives CASSLTASGGGTDTQYF. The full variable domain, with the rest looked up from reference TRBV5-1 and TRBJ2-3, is KAGVTQTPRYLIKTRGQQVTLSCSPISGHRSVSWYQQTPGQGLQFLFEYFSETQRNKGNFPGRFSGRQFSNSRSEMNVSTLELGDSALYLCASSLTASGGGTDTQYFGPGTRLTVL.

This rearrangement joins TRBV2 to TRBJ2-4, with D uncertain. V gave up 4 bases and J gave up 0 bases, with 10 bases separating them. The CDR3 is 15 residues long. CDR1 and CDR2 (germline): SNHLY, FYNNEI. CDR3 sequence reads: CASSVEALAKNIQYF. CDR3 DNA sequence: TGTGCCAGCAGTGTAGAAGCTCTAGCCAAAAACATTCAGTACTTC.

CDR3 sequence reads: CASSLTPLSGGSYNEQFF. CDR3 DNA sequence: TGCGCCAGCAGCTTGACCCCCCTGAGCGGGGGTTCCTACAATGAGCAGTTCTTC. This chain connects TRBV5-1 to TRBJ2-1; 8 bases are a match to TRBD2. CDR1 and CDR2 from the germline V gene are SGHRS and YFSETQ. There are 18 residues in the CDR3. V shed 1 base, J shed 1 base, and the junction held 10 bases outside the gene matches.

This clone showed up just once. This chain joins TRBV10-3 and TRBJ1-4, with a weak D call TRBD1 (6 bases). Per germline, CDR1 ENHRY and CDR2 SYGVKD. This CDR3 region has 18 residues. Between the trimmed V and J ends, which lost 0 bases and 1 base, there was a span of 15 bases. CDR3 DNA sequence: TGTGCCATCAGTGAGTCGGCAGGGGAAGAAGGAACTAATGAAAAACTGTTTTTT. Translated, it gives CAISESAGEEGTNEKLFF.